The sequence of this TCR beta chain was determined in a study of OX40 agonist ivuxolimab in advanced cancers. Turning to the study itself: Patients with hepatocellular carcinoma, melanoma, renal cell or head and neck cancer made up the dose-escalation patients.

J lost 2 bases, V lost 3 bases, and 4 bases had no gene match. This CDR3 comprises 15 residues. Germline V gene sequence: CDR1 LNHDA, CDR2 SQIVND (reference sequence). TCRdb's table, derived via immunoSEQ multiplex PCR, lists solely in-frame clones and lacks some. The repertoire has 150,000 to 190,000 clones, 90% to 95% of them found once; the top ten carry about 0.31%. Study-wide findings and caveats: There was clonal expansion of CD4+ and CD8+ blood T cells by week 6 at 0.1 to 3.0 mg/kg. Among the least clonally expanded were partial responders at 0.1-3.0 mg/kg.

The study sampled blood at baseline, cycle 4 day 1, and cycle 7 day 1. A remark on this clone: Its antigen is not known. This sample includes further DNA sequences coding for the same CDR3.

The rearrangement uses TRBV19 and TRBJ1-2; 9 bases map to TRBD1. Specimen: CD4+ or CD8+ T cells sorted from blood, collected in a trial of the OX40 agonist ivuxolimab. The receptor was derived from an adult with an advanced solid tumor such as melanoma, head and neck, liver or kidney cancer. The CDR3 DNA sequence: TGTGCCAGTAGTATCCGGACAGGGGAAAACTATGGCTACACCTTC. It translates to CASSIRTGENYGYTF.